This T cell receptor (beta chain) was recovered during a study of blood T cell repertoires in COVID-19. Study at large: COVID-19 samples, acute and convalescent, were from the United States, Italy and Spain.

V lost 4 bases and J lost 3; bases outside the gene matches: 5. This CDR3 has 15 amino acids. Germline CDR1 is LNHDA and CDR2 is SQIVND (reference sequence). As handled by the study authors: For nucleated cells, counts were estimated from reference gene primer amplification. Sequenced by immunoSEQ multiplex PCR; TCRdb stores in-frame clones only, minus some. Clone size and V and J calls were adopted from that table, with D and trimming inferred from the DNA. The table lists 95,000 to 150,000 clones, about 83% of them singletons, with roughly 12% in the top ten. This clone was seen once. This receptor was obtained from a man aged 55 to 69 with acute or convalescent COVID-19. Sequences were obtained from peripheral blood. The chain couples TRBV19 to TRBJ2-3, with 9 bases identical to TRBD2. CDR3 protein: CASSRLAGVTDTQYF. CDR3 nucleotides: TGTGCCAGTAGTAGGTTAGCGGGAGTTACAGATACGCAGTATTTT.